A selection of T cell receptor beta chains follows, all from one sample in a study of CD8 T cells in ankylosing spondylitis. TCRdb recomputed calls from the 5' RACE reads with MiXCR, one row per CDR3 protein. The table has fewer than 750,000 distinct CDR3 sequences, around 20% seen once; the top ten hold around 19%. The source material was blood, either unsorted or a sorted T cell fraction (not recorded which). The source is a male donor with ankylosing spondylitis. Both conserved end residues are part of each CDR3. Each record gives: J gene, clone size, V gene, D gene, CDR3 protein. The D gene is left open where the match is weak. Size is stated for part of the rows, as once, few or many counts, or as a class when the clone is expanded.

j_gene: TRBJ1-1
abundance: few
v_gene: TRBV12-5
d_gene: TRBD1
CDR3aa: CASGSHPTGVVGGTEAFF

j_gene: TRBJ1-1
abundance: few
v_gene: TRBV12-3/TRBV12-4
d_gene: .
CDR3aa: CASSLFGGGGTEAFF

j_gene: TRBJ2-7
abundance: many
v_gene: TRBV10-3
d_gene: .
CDR3aa: CAISEGFGEQSPLSSYEQYF

j_gene: TRBJ2-5
abundance: few
v_gene: TRBV28
d_gene: .
CDR3aa: CASSSWRAAQETQYF

j_gene: TRBJ2-4
abundance: .
v_gene: TRBV19
d_gene: .
CDR3aa: CASSIIRRADIQYF

j_gene: TRBJ2-7
abundance: .
v_gene: TRBV6-1
d_gene: .
CDR3aa: CASSRGKSGVAYEQYF

j_gene: TRBJ2-1
abundance: .
v_gene: TRBV3-1
d_gene: TRBD2
CDR3aa: CASSRTSEKQFF

j_gene: TRBJ2-7
abundance: .
v_gene: TRBV20-1
d_gene: .
CDR3aa: CSARQGGSNEQYF

j_gene: TRBJ2-3
abundance: .
v_gene: TRBV15
d_gene: TRBD2
CDR3aa: CATSRGGGAGLTDTQYF

j_gene: TRBJ2-7
abundance: few
v_gene: TRBV20-1
d_gene: .
CDR3aa: CSANGPYEQYF

j_gene: TRBJ2-1
abundance: few
v_gene: TRBV20-1
d_gene: .
CDR3aa: CSARVVNEQFF

j_gene: TRBJ2-5
abundance: few
v_gene: TRBV9
d_gene: .
CDR3aa: CASSVAYGSETQYF

j_gene: TRBJ2-7
abundance: few
v_gene: TRBV6-1
d_gene: TRBD1
CDR3aa: CASRRGDRGSDEQYF

j_gene: TRBJ2-5
abundance: .
v_gene: TRBV24-1
d_gene: .
CDR3aa: CATSDSSGIETQYF

j_gene: TRBJ2-1
abundance: .
v_gene: TRBV5-1
d_gene: .
CDR3aa: CASSSPSPAYNEQFF

j_gene: TRBJ2-2
abundance: many
v_gene: TRBV6-2/TRBV6-3
d_gene: .
CDR3aa: CASSSGQHTGELFF

j_gene: TRBJ2-7
abundance: few
v_gene: TRBV9
d_gene: .
CDR3aa: CASSGGTALYEQYF

j_gene: TRBJ2-3
abundance: .
v_gene: TRBV4-3
d_gene: TRBD2
CDR3aa: CASSHWTSTSVGDTQYF

j_gene: TRBJ2-3
abundance: .
v_gene: TRBV7-8
d_gene: .
CDR3aa: CASSSLSGLTFVTDTQYF

j_gene: TRBJ2-3
abundance: few
v_gene: TRBV6-1
d_gene: TRBD2
CDR3aa: CASSPPGGADTQYF

j_gene: TRBJ1-1
abundance: few
v_gene: TRBV10-3
d_gene: TRBD1
CDR3aa: CAISRQGTGEAFF

j_gene: TRBJ2-1
abundance: few
v_gene: TRBV19
d_gene: .
CDR3aa: CASSADRTSSYNEQFF

j_gene: TRBJ2-1
abundance: .
v_gene: TRBV25-1
d_gene: TRBD2
CDR3aa: CASSEAHDGTSGSFIHEQFF

j_gene: TRBJ2-1
abundance: many
v_gene: TRBV11-2
d_gene: .
CDR3aa: CASSRWGASSYNEQFF

j_gene: TRBJ1-2
abundance: .
v_gene: TRBV9
d_gene: .
CDR3aa: CASRQDGGKSYTF

j_gene: TRBJ2-5
abundance: few
v_gene: TRBV13
d_gene: TRBD2
CDR3aa: CASSQGLAGGQETQYF

j_gene: TRBJ1-4
abundance: .
v_gene: TRBV30
d_gene: .
CDR3aa: CAWSETVGKLFF

j_gene: TRBJ2-7
abundance: few
v_gene: TRBV27
d_gene: TRBD2
CDR3aa: CASGRLAGKNYEQYF

j_gene: TRBJ1-4
abundance: few
v_gene: TRBV10-3
d_gene: TRBD1
CDR3aa: CAISDPGQRNEKLFF

j_gene: TRBJ2-2
abundance: few
v_gene: TRBV10-1
d_gene: .
CDR3aa: CASSEFGGPTGELFF

j_gene: TRBJ2-7
abundance: many
v_gene: TRBV12-3/TRBV12-4
d_gene: TRBD1
CDR3aa: CASSSTGGPYEQYF

j_gene: TRBJ2-4
abundance: few
v_gene: TRBV4-1
d_gene: TRBD1
CDR3aa: CASSQPGTGAKNIQYF

j_gene: TRBJ2-4
abundance: .
v_gene: TRBV12-3/TRBV12-4
d_gene: TRBD2
CDR3aa: CASSLVSGGAGAKNIQYF

j_gene: TRBJ1-1
abundance: many
v_gene: TRBV5-1
d_gene: .
CDR3aa: CASSPGGSTEAFF

j_gene: TRBJ2-7
abundance: .
v_gene: TRBV4-1
d_gene: TRBD2
CDR3aa: CASSQGTSGGAGSSYEQYF

j_gene: TRBJ2-7
abundance: .
v_gene: TRBV12-3/TRBV12-4
d_gene: TRBD2
CDR3aa: CASSWLAGGTYEQYF

j_gene: TRBJ2-1
abundance: few
v_gene: TRBV10-3
d_gene: TRBD2
CDR3aa: CAISGIAGGPGSNEQFF

j_gene: TRBJ2-1
abundance: .
v_gene: TRBV5-1
d_gene: TRBD2
CDR3aa: CASSWGGLVSTVGQFF

j_gene: TRBJ2-7
abundance: .
v_gene: TRBV5-1
d_gene: TRBD1
CDR3aa: CASSSGDRNTYEQYF

j_gene: TRBJ2-5
abundance: .
v_gene: TRBV4-2
d_gene: .
CDR3aa: CASSQAQGTRETQYF

j_gene: TRBJ2-3
abundance: many
v_gene: TRBV12-3/TRBV12-4
d_gene: .
CDR3aa: CASSLARSTDTQYF

j_gene: TRBJ2-7
abundance: .
v_gene: TRBV7-6
d_gene: TRBD2
CDR3aa: CASSRGRAGAKNYEQYF

j_gene: TRBJ1-1
abundance: few
v_gene: TRBV20-1
d_gene: .
CDR3aa: CSAPGPWNTEAFF

j_gene: TRBJ2-1
abundance: .
v_gene: TRBV18
d_gene: .
CDR3aa: CASSPSEVQFF

j_gene: TRBJ1-2
abundance: many
v_gene: TRBV4-2
d_gene: TRBD1
CDR3aa: CASSGQGAKDYGYTF

j_gene: TRBJ2-7
abundance: .
v_gene: TRBV7-9
d_gene: .
CDR3aa: CASSRDSNEQYF

j_gene: TRBJ1-1
abundance: .
v_gene: TRBV15
d_gene: .
CDR3aa: CATSQGPQNTEAFF

j_gene: TRBJ1-1
abundance: .
v_gene: TRBV7-6
d_gene: .
CDR3aa: CASSLEPGGMNTEAFF

j_gene: TRBJ2-7
abundance: .
v_gene: TRBV20-1
d_gene: .
CDR3aa: CSARGGSLGDEQYF

j_gene: TRBJ2-2
abundance: .
v_gene: TRBV6-5
d_gene: .
CDR3aa: CASRRAAGELFF

j_gene: TRBJ2-2
abundance: few
v_gene: TRBV7-3
d_gene: TRBD1
CDR3aa: CASSLTAGTGLGELFF

j_gene: TRBJ2-3
abundance: .
v_gene: TRBV4-3
d_gene: .
CDR3aa: CASSQDAPRRGADTQYF

j_gene: TRBJ2-3
abundance: .
v_gene: TRBV9
d_gene: TRBD2
CDR3aa: CASSETSGRTDTQYF

j_gene: TRBJ1-2
abundance: .
v_gene: TRBV12-3/TRBV12-4
d_gene: .
CDR3aa: CASSKGGGPNYGYTF

j_gene: TRBJ1-1
abundance: few
v_gene: TRBV7-2
d_gene: .
CDR3aa: CASSLGTVEAFF

j_gene: TRBJ1-1
abundance: few
v_gene: TRBV2
d_gene: .
CDR3aa: CASSAGASNTEAFF

j_gene: TRBJ2-7
abundance: few
v_gene: TRBV11-2
d_gene: .
CDR3aa: CASSLVTAPSYEQYF

j_gene: TRBJ2-1
abundance: .
v_gene: TRBV29-1
d_gene: .
CDR3aa: CSVGFWFSEYEQFF